The present entry profiles one T cell receptor (beta chain) with its context. Its cognate antigen is unknown. Sequenced by immunoSEQ multiplex PCR; TCRdb stores in-frame clones only, minus some. This table holds under 70,000 clones, around 87% found once. The data stem from a study of identifying expanded T cells in peripheral blood. Study-wide points: Clone count variance between approximately two-week samples rose with total template count.

The TCR comes from a person between 18 and 75 years old in good health. The sequencing input was blood.

The CDR3 sequence: CASREQGDHQPQHF. CDR3 nucleotide sequence: TGTGCCAGCAGGGAACAGGGGGATCATCAGCCCCAGCATTTT. The chain has TRBV28 and TRBJ1-5; 8 nucleotides match TRBD1. Unmatched junction bases numbered 6, after V lost 6 bases and J lost 5 bases. The CDR3 totals 14 residues. CDR1 MDHEN and CDR2 SYDVKM come from the germline V gene.